The next 22 T cell receptor beta chains were all read from a single sample in a study of blood T cell repertoires in COVID-19. TCRdb keeps only in-frame clones here, not all; method: immunoSEQ multiplex PCR. The sample lists some 250,000 clones, approximately 83% occurring once. Sample: peripheral blood. Receptors originate from a woman older than 75 with acute or convalescent COVID-19.

CDR3 residues: CASSLGSSYNEQFF. CDR3 in DNA: TGTGCCAGCAGCTTAGGTAGCTCCTACAATGAGCAGTTCTTC. The V gene is TRBV11-3, the J gene TRBJ2-1; D is uncertain. Deletions cut 1 base from V and 0 bases from J, with 4 bases between. Germline assignment: CDR1 SGHNT and CDR2 YENEEA. The CDR3 is made up of 14 amino acids.

The rearrangement links TRBV7-3 to TRBJ2-5; 10 bases map to TRBD1. This CDR3 comprises 17 residues. V lost 5 bases, J lost 4 bases, and 13 bases stayed unmatched. Germline V CDR1 and CDR2: SGHTA, FQGTGA. CDR3 loop: CASSVGAWDRGGETQYF. CDR3 bases: TGTGCCAGCAGCGTAGGAGCCTGGGACAGGGGCGGAGAGACCCAGTACTTC.

The chain links TRBV11-2 to TRBJ2-2, with D uncertain. CDR3 length equals 13 residues. Trimming stripped 5 bases from V and 7 bases from J, with 11 bases between. CDR1 is SGHAT, CDR2 FQNNGV, per germline. The chain's CDR3 is CASSPQVVGELFF. The CDR3 DNA sequence: TGTGCCAGCAGCCCCCAGGTGGTCGGGGAGCTGTTTTTT.

The chain uses TRBV20-1 and TRBJ1-1; TRBD1 might be the D (5 bases). This CDR3 is 11 amino acids long. The germline V gene has CDR1 DFQATT and CDR2 SNEGSKA (reference sequence). V lost 5 bases, J lost 4 bases, and 8 bases lay in between. CDR3 amino acids: CSAWGGTEAFF. The CDR3 nucleotides are TGCAGTGCTTGGGGCGGCACTGAAGCTTTCTTT.

The genes are TRBV7-6 and TRBJ1-5; 7 bases are shared with TRBD1. J gave up 3 bases and V 5 bases, and 7 bases lay outside the gene matches. The CDR3 is 15 residues long. CDR1 and CDR2 (germline): SGHVS, FNYEAQ. The CDR3 is CASSPGGGNNQPQHF. CDR3 sequence (DNA): TGTGCCAGCAGCCCGGGAGGGGGCAACAATCAGCCCCAGCATTTT. The full variable domain, with the rest looked up from reference TRBV7-6 and TRBJ1-5, is GAGVSQSPRYKVTKRGQDVALRCDPISGHVSLYWYRQALGQGPEFLTYFNYEAQQDKSGLPNDRFSAERPEGSISTLTIQRTEQRDSAMYRCASSPGGGNNQPQHFGDGTRLSIL.

This sequence joins TRBV7-9 and TRBJ2-7, with 9 bases aligning to TRBD2. V shed 5 bases, J shed 5 bases, and the junction held 13 bases outside the gene matches. This CDR3 is built from 16 residues. Germline CDR1 is SEHNR and CDR2 is FQNEAQ (reference sequence). CDR3 DNA sequence: TGTGCCAGCAGCCTCCCGGGCGGGGGGGTTACGGACGAGCAGTACTTC. It encodes CASSLPGGGVTDEQYF.

In its sample, this clone was seen a few times. V usage is TRBV6-6 and J usage is TRBJ1-6; no reliable D call. Between the trimmed V and J ends, which lost 6 bases and 0 bases, there was a span of 12 bases. Germline CDR1 and CDR2: MNHNY and SVGAGI (reference sequence). The CDR3 has 16 amino acids. CDR3 loop: CASSRITSSYNSPLHF. The DNA for the CDR3 is TGTGCCAGCAGCCGTATTACAAGCTCCTATAATTCACCCCTCCACTTT.

The chain recombines TRBV4-2 with TRBJ1-2, with a weak D call TRBD1 (6 bases). Germline loops: CDR1 LGHNA, CDR2 YNFKEQ. The V end lost 3 bases, the J end lost 3 bases, and 8 bases lay between the germline ends. This CDR3 region has 13 residues. CDR3: CASSQGADYGYTF. The CDR3 coding sequence is TGTGCCAGCAGCCAGGGGGCCGACTATGGCTACACCTTC.

As concerns this clone: It may be a read error: a sequence one base away is much more abundant. Additional DNA sequences in this sample encode the identical CDR3. The genes are TRBV19 and TRBJ1-5; TRBD1 matches 7 bases. The junction had 0 bases not matched to a gene; V was cut back by 1 base and J by 0 bases. CDR3 length: 15 amino acids. Germline V lookup: CDR1 LNHDA, CDR2 SQIVND (reference sequence). The CDR3: CASSIAGGSNQPQHF. The DNA of the CDR3 is TGTGCCAGTAGTATAGCAGGGGGTAGCAATCAGCCCCAGCATTTT.

The V and J genes are TRBV14 and TRBJ1-2, with 7 nucleotides matching TRBD1. The CDR3 sequence is 15 residues long. The V gene's germline CDR1 is SGHDN and CDR2 FVKESK. V lost 2 bases to trimming and J lost 0 bases; unmatched junction nucleotides: 3. The CDR3 DNA is TGTGCCAGCAGCCAAACAGGGGCAGCTAACTATGGCTACACCTTC. The encoded protein is CASSQTGAANYGYTF.

The chain carries TRBV2 and TRBJ1-5; weak D call: TRBD1 (6 bases). Germline V gene lookup returns CDR1 SNHLY and CDR2 FYNNEI. V dropped 1 base and J dropped 5 bases, with 18 bases sitting between them. This CDR3 region has 17 residues. CDR3 in amino acids: CASSEGSPNRVYQPQHF. In DNA, the CDR3 is TGTGCCAGCAGTGAAGGATCCCCCAACAGGGTTTATCAGCCCCAGCATTTT.

The chain uses TRBV6-1 and TRBJ1-1; 7 bases line up with TRBD1. V shed 3 bases, J shed 0 bases, and the junction held 10 bases outside the gene matches. This CDR3 is 17 amino acids long. Germline values: CDR1 MNHNS, CDR2 SASEGT. Written as DNA, the CDR3 is TGTGCCAGCAGTGACCGTCCCGGGACAGAACTGAACACTGAAGCTTTCTTT. Translating it yields CASSDRPGTELNTEAFF.

CDR3 in amino acids: CASSSRGRSQETQYF. In DNA form, the CDR3 reads TGTGCCAGCAGCTCGAGAGGAAGATCTCAGGAGACCCAGTACTTC. The rearrangement joins TRBV9 to TRBJ2-5; D gene uncertain. V lost 4 bases, J lost 5 bases, and 18 bases lay in between. The germline V gene encodes CDR1 SGDLS and CDR2 YYNGEE. This CDR3 has 15 residues.

The chain combines TRBV14 with TRBJ1-3; D is possibly TRBD1 (6 bases). V was cut by 4 bases and J by 1 base, with 17 bases left in between. This CDR3 comprises 17 residues. The germline CDR1 and CDR2 sequences are SGHDN and FVKESK. The CDR3 DNA is TGTGCCAGCAGCCGACCCAAACAGGGAGCATCTGGAAACACCATATATTTT. This sequence encodes CASSRPKQGASGNTIYF.

The rearrangement joins TRBV3-1 (or the pseudogene TRBV3-2) to TRBJ1-1; D ambiguous. V lost 1 base and J lost 5, with 11 bases in between. CDR1 is LGHDT and CDR2 is YNNKEL in the germline V gene (reference sequence). The CDR3 covers 14 residues. CDR3 in DNA: TGTGCCAGCAGCCAAGTCGGGTTTGTGACTGAAGCTTTCTTT. Translation: CASSQVGFVTEAFF.

The CDR3: CASSERDRGIEAFF. CDR3 coding DNA: TGTGCCAGCAGTGAGCGGGACAGGGGTATAGAAGCTTTCTTT. The gene calls are TRBV6-1 and TRBJ1-1, with 10 bases matching TRBD1. Trimming at V came to 3 bases and at J to 8 bases, leaving 6 bases not matched to a gene. Germline V gene data show CDR1 as MNHNS and CDR2 as SASEGT. This CDR3 spans 14 amino acids.

The V gene is TRBV28, the J gene TRBJ1-5; no firm D call. The CDR3 has 15 amino acids. Looked up from germline, CDR1 is MDHEN and CDR2 is SYDVKM. Trimming stripped 2 bases from V and 4 bases from J, with 12 bases between. The CDR3 nucleotides are TGTGCCAGCAGTTTACCGGGGATGGGGAATCAGCCCCAGCATTTT. Encoded protein: CASSLPGMGNQPQHF.

The V and J genes are TRBV5-4 and TRBJ2-3; tentatively, D is TRBD2 (6 bases). CDR3 size: 15 residues. V was pared by 4 bases and J by 1 base, with 13 bases between. Germline CDR1 is SGHNT and CDR2 is YYREEE (reference sequence). As DNA, the CDR3 is TGTGCCAGCAGCCAACCGGGACTCCGCACAGATACGCAGTATTTT. Protein product: CASSQPGLRTDTQYF.

The rearrangement joins TRBV6-5 to TRBJ2-7; D is ambiguous. V lost 6 bases, J lost 3 bases, and 15 bases lay in between. Per the germline V gene, CDR1 is MNHEY and CDR2 is SVGAGI. The CDR3 has 14 amino acids. In nucleotides, the CDR3 is TGTGCCAGCAGCGACCAGTCGAACAGCTACGAGCAGTACTTC. Protein product: CASSDQSNSYEQYF.

The genes are TRBV6-2 or TRBV6-3 and TRBJ1-6, with D possibly being TRBD1 (5 bases). CDR1 is MNHEY, CDR2 SVGEGT, per germline. This CDR3 is built from 14 residues. With 2 bases removed from V and 7 bases from J, the gap between germline ends came to 9 bases. The CDR3 is CASSYKGRNSPLHF. The CDR3 coding sequence is TGTGCCAGCAGTTACAAGGGGAGGAATTCACCCCTCCACTTT.

The rearrangement joins TRBV6-5 to TRBJ2-1; maybe TRBD1 (6 bases). This CDR3 comprises 12 residues. Trimming shortened V by 8 bases and J by 7 bases, and 12 bases separated the two germline ends. CDR1 and CDR2 from the germline V gene are MNHEY and SVGAGI. In nucleotides, the CDR3 is TGTGCCAGCGGCAGGGGAAATAATGAGCAGTTCTTC. Translation: CASGRGNNEQFF.

J is TRBJ1-4 and V is TRBV7-9; TRBD1 might be the D (5 bases). Per germline, CDR1 SEHNR and CDR2 FQNEAQ (reference sequence). The CDR3 covers 15 residues. V lost 0 bases, J lost 2 bases, and 7 bases lay in between. This CDR3 is CASSLAQGTNEKLFF. The CDR3 nucleotides read TGTGCCAGCAGCTTAGCGCAGGGTACTAATGAAAAACTGTTTTTT.